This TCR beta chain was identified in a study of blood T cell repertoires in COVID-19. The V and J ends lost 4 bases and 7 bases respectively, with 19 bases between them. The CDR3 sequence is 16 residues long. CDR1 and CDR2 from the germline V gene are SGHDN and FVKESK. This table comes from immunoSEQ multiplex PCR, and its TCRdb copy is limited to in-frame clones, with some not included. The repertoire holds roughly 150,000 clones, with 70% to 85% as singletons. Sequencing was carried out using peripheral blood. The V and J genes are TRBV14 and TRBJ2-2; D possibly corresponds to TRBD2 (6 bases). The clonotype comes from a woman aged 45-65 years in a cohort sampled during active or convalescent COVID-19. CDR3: CASSLYPGARDGELFF. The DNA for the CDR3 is TGTGCCAGCAGCCTTTACCCGGGCGCGCGGGACGGGGAGCTGTTTTTT.